This entry lists 17 T cell receptor beta chains sequenced from one sample in a study of blood T cells in healthy people across ages. Using a J-beta primer mix together with a sample-barcoded 5' primer, a second PCR was run for roughly 6 to 12 cycles. TCRdb redid the calling of the 5' RACE reads with MiXCR, one entry per CDR3 protein. This table holds around 800,000 distinct CDR3 sequences, roughly 50% found once. The sample was blood. The receptors were gathered from a man at least 80 years old in good health.

The chain combines TRBV13 with TRBJ2-2; D not certain. Between the trimmed V and J ends, which lost 5 bases and 6 bases, there was a span of 7 bases. Germline-derived CDR1 and CDR2 are PRHDT and FYEKMQ (reference sequence). The CDR3 loop spans 12 amino acids. The CDR3 DNA is TGTGCCAGCAGCCCCGCGCCCGGGGAGCTGTTTTTT. Amino acids: CASSPAPGELFF.

The chain combines TRBV13 with TRBJ2-3; 13 bases line up with TRBD2. From germline, CDR1 is PRHDT and CDR2 FYEKMQ (reference sequence). J lost 14 bases, V lost 6 bases, and 14 bases had no gene match. This CDR3 region has 15 residues. The CDR3 DNA reads TGTGCCAGCAGTATTGTGACTAGCGGGAGGAGATACGCGTATTTT. Its protein product is CASSIVTSGRRYAYF.

The chain recombines TRBV27 with TRBJ2-7; 8 nucleotides align to TRBD2. Germline V gives CDR1 MNHEY, CDR2 SMNVEV (reference sequence). Trimming at V came to 5 bases and at J to 3 bases, leaving 9 bases not matched to a gene. This CDR3 region has 15 residues. The CDR3, as DNA: TGTGCCAGCAGTGTGGCGCGGGGGGCGAACTACGAGCAGTACTTC. This translates into CASSVARGANYEQYF.

This clonotype appeared a single time. The chain uses TRBV11-3 and TRBJ2-3; weak D call: TRBD2 (5 bases). CDR1 is SGHNT, CDR2 YENEEA, per germline. The CDR3 is 15 residues long. V gave up 5 bases and J gave up 2 bases, with 14 bases separating them. The chain's CDR3 is CASSPGAGLTDTQYF. CDR3 in DNA: TGTGCCAGCAGCCCCGGAGCCGGACTCACAGATACGCAGTATTTT.

The V gene is TRBV14, the J gene TRBJ2-7, with 8 bases that match TRBD2. Unmatched junction bases numbered 7, after V lost 1 base and J lost 5 bases. Germline V gene sequence: CDR1 SGHDN, CDR2 FVKESK. The CDR3 runs 15 residues. CDR3 in amino acids: CASSQGGTRIDEQYF. CDR3 bases: TGTGCCAGCAGCCAAGGGGGGACTAGAATCGACGAGCAGTACTTC.

The V and J genes are TRBV13 and TRBJ2-6; tentative D call: TRBD1 (5 bases). V lost 8 bases and J 0 bases, leaving 17 bases between the germline ends. The CDR3 consists of 17 residues. Germline lookup yields CDR1 PRHDT and CDR2 FYEKMQ (reference sequence). The CDR3 sequence is CASEALGATSGANVLTF. The CDR3 DNA sequence: TGTGCCAGCGAGGCCCTTGGGGCGACCTCTGGGGCCAACGTCCTGACTTTC.

There are a few counts of this clonotype. The rearrangement links TRBV7-2 to TRBJ1-5; D is ambiguous. The V gene lost 2 bases and the J gene lost 2 bases, with 16 bases spanning the gap. The CDR3 consists of 17 residues. Germline V lookup: CDR1 SGHTA, CDR2 FQGNSA. The chain's CDR3 is CASSLTPSIIGNQPQHF. CDR3 in DNA: TGTGCCAGCAGCTTAACTCCTTCTATTATCGGCAATCAGCCCCAGCATTTT.

This clonotype has just a few counts. The rearrangement links TRBV7-2 to TRBJ2-7; D ambiguous. The germline gives CDR1 SGHTA, CDR2 FQGNSA. Deletions cut 1 base from V and 1 base from J, with 11 bases between. This CDR3 comprises 15 residues. CDR3 residues: CASSLEGWQSYEQYF. The DNA for the CDR3 is TGTGCCAGCAGCTTAGAAGGTTGGCAGTCCTACGAGCAGTACTTC. The full variable domain, in which reference TRBV7-2 and TRBJ2-7 provide the parts outside the CDR3, is GAGVSQSPSNKVTEKGKDVELRCDPISGHTALYWYRQSLGQGLEFLIYFQGNSAPDKSGLPSDRFSAERTGGSVSTLTIQRTQQEDSAVYLCASSLEGWQSYEQYFGPGTRLTVT.

CDR3 DNA: TGTGCCAGCAGTCCACTGGGACAGGGGGACTATGGCTACACCTTC. It is translated as CASSPLGQGDYGYTF. This sequence joins TRBV12-3 or TRBV12-4 and TRBJ1-2, with 11 bases lining up with TRBD1. V lost 5 bases and J lost 3; bases outside the gene matches: 5. The CDR3 totals 15 residues.

V gene TRBV25-1 combines with J gene TRBJ2-3; D not resolved. The germline V gene encodes CDR1 MGHDK and CDR2 SYGVNS. The CDR3 covers 15 residues. Trimming shortened V by 0 bases and J by 2 bases, and 9 bases separated the two germline ends. In nucleotides, the CDR3 is TGTGCCAGCAGTGAATACGGCGGAAACACAGATACGCAGTATTTT. Its translation is CASSEYGGNTDTQYF.

This clonotype was seen only a few times. CDR3 coding DNA: TGCAGCGTGGTGGGGGAAGAGCAGTACTTC. It yields the protein CSVVGEEQYF. The chain has TRBV29-1 and TRBJ2-7; the D call may be TRBD1 or TRBD2 (5 bases each). Germline V gene data show CDR1 as SQVTM and CDR2 as ANQGSEA. The V end was cut by 6 bases, the J end by 7 bases, with 10 bases between. The CDR3 is 10 residues long.

The J gene is TRBJ2-1, the V gene TRBV20-1; D is ambiguous. The CDR3 consists of 15 residues. Germline V gene sequence: CDR1 DFQATT, CDR2 SNEGSKA (reference sequence). The V and J ends lost 6 bases and 0 bases respectively, with 15 bases between them. CDR3 region: CSAKDWISSYNEQFF. DNA for the CDR3: TGCAGTGCAAAAGACTGGATTAGCTCCTACAATGAGCAGTTCTTC.

This clonotype was seen just once. This chain uses TRBV6-6 with TRBJ2-7, with 7 positions matching TRBD2. V dropped 10 bases and J dropped 3; count of bases not matched to a gene: 12. Germline V gene data show CDR1 as MNHNY and CDR2 as SVGAGI (reference sequence). CDR3 length equals 14 residues. The CDR3, as DNA: TGTGCCACCCGTTCGAGCGGGGAGTTCTACGAGCAGTACTTC. Its translation is CATRSSGEFYEQYF.

This clonotype was seen only once. This chain links TRBV20-1 with TRBJ1-1; perhaps TRBD1 as D (5 bases). Trimming shortened V by 1 base and J by 3 bases, and 12 bases separated the two germline ends. This CDR3 region has 14 residues. Germline loops: CDR1 DFQATT, CDR2 SNEGSKA (reference sequence). In DNA, the CDR3 is TGCAGTGCTAGAGTCGGGGGATGGGACACTGAAGCTTTCTTT. Its translation is CSARVGGWDTEAFF.

The chain recombines TRBV4-2 with TRBJ2-1, with 12 bases identical to TRBD2. The CDR3 contains 17 residues. Germline V gene sequence: CDR1 LGHNA, CDR2 YNFKEQ. Trimming at V came to 3 bases and at J to 9 bases, leaving 12 bases not matched to a gene. The CDR3 sequence is CASSQSLAGGLLGEQFF. In DNA form, the CDR3 reads TGTGCCAGCAGCCAGTCACTAGCGGGAGGTCTCCTAGGTGAGCAGTTCTTC.

V gene TRBV11-2 combines with J gene TRBJ2-3, with TRBD2 matching 7 bases. CDR1 SGHAT and CDR2 FQNNGV come from the germline V gene. This CDR3 is 15 amino acids long. Trimming at V came to 1 base and at J to 14 bases, leaving 15 bases not matched to a gene. The CDR3 coding sequence is TGTGCCAGCAGCTTAGCTAGCGGTCTGCACAGATACGCGTATTTT. Protein: CASSLASGLHRYAYF.

The chain carries TRBV7-8 and TRBJ1-5; D is possibly TRBD1 (5 bases). The CDR3 is made up of 14 amino acids. V was shortened by 5 bases and J by 4 bases, with 12 bases between the two germline ends. Germline CDR1 SGHVS, CDR2 FQNEAQ. The CDR3 DNA is TGTGCCAGCAGCCCCGGGGGTCTAAATCAGCCCCAGCATTTT. Translated: CASSPGGLNQPQHF.